This note documents a single TCR beta chain sequence. Original handling: Estimation of nucleated cell counts was performed using reference gene primer amplification. Data came from immunoSEQ multiplex PCR; TCRdb stores just in-frame clones and leaves some out. Clone size and the V and J calls come from that table; the DNA yielded D and trimming. Of some 120,000 clones detected, over 65% appear once; the ten largest clones hold 0.65% to 0.95%. Germline V lookup: CDR1 SGDLS, CDR2 YYNGEE. After removal of 3 bases from V and 5 bases from J, the junction contained 8 bases not matched to a gene. The CDR3 contains 15 residues. The source of the sample is a study of blood T cell repertoires in COVID-19. On the study more broadly: PBMCs, B-cell-depleted T cells, or T cells were the source of the cDNA or gDNA that made up the material.

Sequencing used peripheral blood. The rearrangement uses TRBV9 and TRBJ2-5; the match to TRBD2 covers 9 bases. This sequence was found in a human donor with acute or convalescent COVID-19. The donor label of this sample is uncertain. CDR3 protein: CASSDGGGGLETQYF. CDR3 coding DNA: TGTGCCAGCAGCGATGGCGGGGGGGGCCTGGAGACCCAGTACTTC.